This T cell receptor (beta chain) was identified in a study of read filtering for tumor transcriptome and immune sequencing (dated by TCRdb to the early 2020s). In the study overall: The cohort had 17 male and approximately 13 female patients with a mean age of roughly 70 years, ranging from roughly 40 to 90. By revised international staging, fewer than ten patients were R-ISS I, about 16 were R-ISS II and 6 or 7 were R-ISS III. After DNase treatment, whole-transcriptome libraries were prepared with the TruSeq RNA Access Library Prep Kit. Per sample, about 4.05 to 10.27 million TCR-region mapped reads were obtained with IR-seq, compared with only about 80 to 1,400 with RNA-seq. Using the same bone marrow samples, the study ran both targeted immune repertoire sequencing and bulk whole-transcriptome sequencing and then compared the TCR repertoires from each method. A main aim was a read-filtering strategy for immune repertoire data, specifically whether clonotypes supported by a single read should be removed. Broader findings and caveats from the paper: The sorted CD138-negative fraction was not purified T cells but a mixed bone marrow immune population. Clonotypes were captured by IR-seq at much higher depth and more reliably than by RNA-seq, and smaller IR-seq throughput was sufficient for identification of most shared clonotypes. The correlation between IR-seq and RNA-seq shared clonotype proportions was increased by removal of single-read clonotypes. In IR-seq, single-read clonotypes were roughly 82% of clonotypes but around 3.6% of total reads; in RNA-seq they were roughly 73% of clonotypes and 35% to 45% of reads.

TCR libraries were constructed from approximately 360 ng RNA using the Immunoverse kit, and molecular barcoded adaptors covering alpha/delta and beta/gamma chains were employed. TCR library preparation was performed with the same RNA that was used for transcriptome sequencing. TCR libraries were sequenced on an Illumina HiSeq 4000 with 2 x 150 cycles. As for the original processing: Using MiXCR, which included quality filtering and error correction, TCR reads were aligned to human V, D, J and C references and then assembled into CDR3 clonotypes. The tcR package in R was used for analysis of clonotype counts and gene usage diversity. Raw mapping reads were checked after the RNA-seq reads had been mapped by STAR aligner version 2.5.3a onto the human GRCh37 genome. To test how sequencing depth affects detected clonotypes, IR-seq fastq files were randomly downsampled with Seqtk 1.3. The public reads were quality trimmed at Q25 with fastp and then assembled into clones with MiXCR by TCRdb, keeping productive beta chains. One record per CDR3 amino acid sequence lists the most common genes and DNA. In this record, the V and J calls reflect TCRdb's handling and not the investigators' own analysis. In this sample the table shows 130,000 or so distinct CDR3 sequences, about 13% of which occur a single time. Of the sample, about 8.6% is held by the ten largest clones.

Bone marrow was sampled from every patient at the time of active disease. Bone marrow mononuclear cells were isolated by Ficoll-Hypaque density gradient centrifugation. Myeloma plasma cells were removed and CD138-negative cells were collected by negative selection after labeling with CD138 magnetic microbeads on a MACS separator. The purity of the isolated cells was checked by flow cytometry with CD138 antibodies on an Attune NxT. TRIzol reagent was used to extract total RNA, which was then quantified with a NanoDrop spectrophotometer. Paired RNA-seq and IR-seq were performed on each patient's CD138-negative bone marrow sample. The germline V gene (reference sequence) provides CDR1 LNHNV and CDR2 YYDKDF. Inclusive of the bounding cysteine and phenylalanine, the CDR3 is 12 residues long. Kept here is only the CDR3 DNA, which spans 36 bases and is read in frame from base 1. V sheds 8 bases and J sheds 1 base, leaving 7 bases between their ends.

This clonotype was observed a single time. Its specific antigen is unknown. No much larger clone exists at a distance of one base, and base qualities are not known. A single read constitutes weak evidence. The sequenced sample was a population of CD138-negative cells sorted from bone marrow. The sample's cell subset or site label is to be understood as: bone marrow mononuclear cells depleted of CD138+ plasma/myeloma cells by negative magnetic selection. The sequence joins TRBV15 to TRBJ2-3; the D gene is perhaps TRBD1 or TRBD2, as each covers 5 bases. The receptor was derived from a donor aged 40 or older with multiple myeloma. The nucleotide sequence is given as TGTGCCACCCGGGACCGCACAGATACGCAGTATTTT. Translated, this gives CATRDRTDTQYF.